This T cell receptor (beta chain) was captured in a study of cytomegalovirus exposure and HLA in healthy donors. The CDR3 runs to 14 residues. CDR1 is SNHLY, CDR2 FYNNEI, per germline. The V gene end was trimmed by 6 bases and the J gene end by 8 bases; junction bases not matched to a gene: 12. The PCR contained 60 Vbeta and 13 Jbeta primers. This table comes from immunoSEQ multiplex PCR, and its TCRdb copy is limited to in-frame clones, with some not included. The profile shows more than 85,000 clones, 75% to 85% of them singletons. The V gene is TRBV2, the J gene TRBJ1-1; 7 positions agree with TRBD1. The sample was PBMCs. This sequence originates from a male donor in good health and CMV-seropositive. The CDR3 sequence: CASSIRQGVREAFF. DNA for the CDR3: TGTGCCAGCAGCATCAGACAGGGTGTAAGAGAAGCTTTCTTT.